These T cell receptor beta chains were read from a single sample in a study of neurological immune-mediated disorders. One entry per CDR3 protein results from TCRdb running MiXCR on the 5' RACE reads. The data hold roughly 65,000 distinct CDR3 sequences, with about 5.2% observed a single time. The sample taken for sequencing was PBMCs. These receptors were collected from a human donor with multiple sclerosis. The donor label of this sample is uncertain. Both conserved end residues are trimmed from each CDR3. The D gene is left open where the match is weak.

d_call v_call cdr3_aa
TRBD2 TRBV20-1 SGGGVGTDTQY
- TRBV5-1 ASSFVTSSTDTQY
- TRBV6-6 ASSYSSSGRETEAF
- TRBV12-3/TRBV12-4 ASSLGAEDTQY
TRBD1 TRBV14 ASSQWTGLSSEAF
- TRBV18 ASSPTMGSPEQF
- TRBV20-1 SARNWGNVGRNEQF
TRBD1 TRBV5-1 ASSSTGVNTEAF
- TRBV5-1 ASSLEKLGNTEAF
- TRBV6-5 ASSAGAPNQPQH
- TRBV7-9 ASSLEGGPTYNEQF
TRBD2 TRBV20-1 SARDDGGGSYNEQF
- TRBV24-1 ATSDLPRLNTEAF
- TRBV6-5 ASRLSRYRTPGYEQY
- TRBV7-8 ASSLPMYTGELF
- TRBV2 ASSDSPGANYGYT
TRBD2 TRBV20-1 SARVPLAGEEY
TRBD2 TRBV12-3/TRBV12-4 ASSLTSGGNIQY
- TRBV12-3/TRBV12-4 ASSSTVSSYEQY
- TRBV5-5 ASSLDAGEVEKLF
- TRBV20-1 SAINSGSTQETQY
- TRBV10-3 AIASDRPNTGELF